Presented here are 24 T cell receptor beta chains from one specimen sequenced in a study of cytomegalovirus exposure and HLA in healthy donors. 13 Jbeta primers and 60 Vbeta primers were used for the PCR. The assay was immunoSEQ multiplex PCR, and TCRdb's table has in-frame clones only and misses some. The sample holds 200,000 to 300,000 clones, 82% seen once. Sequencing used PBMCs. Receptor source: a woman in her 40s in good health and CMV-seropositive.

The chain links TRBV7-2 to TRBJ1-1; D is ambiguous. The germline CDR1 and CDR2 sequences are SGHTA and FQGNSA. V was pared by 4 bases and J by 0 bases, with 12 bases between. CDR3 size: 15 residues. The CDR3 DNA follows: TGTGCCAGCAGCTACGTTCCGACACTGAACACTGAAGCTTTCTTT. Protein product: CASSYVPTLNTEAFF.

The chain carries TRBV9 and TRBJ2-7; D is uncertain. The CDR3 spans 15 residues. Trimming removed 0 bases at V and 0 bases at J, with 10 bases between. Looked up from germline, CDR1 is SGDLS and CDR2 is YYNGEE. CDR3 amino acids: CASSVEGGSSYEQYF. CDR3 coding DNA: TGTGCCAGCAGCGTAGAAGGCGGCAGCTCCTACGAGCAGTACTTC.

This chain links TRBV10-3 with TRBJ2-1; TRBD1 matches 7 bases. This CDR3 is 13 amino acids long. The germline CDR1 and CDR2 sequences are ENHRY and SYGVKD. V gave up 5 bases and J gave up 8 bases; unmatched junction bases: 6. CDR3 DNA sequence: TGTGCCATCAGTCCTGGGGACAGCTATGAGCAGTTCTTC. As protein: CAISPGDSYEQFF.

This clone was observed a few times. The chain uses TRBV25-1 and TRBJ1-1, with 11 bases lining up with TRBD1. Germline V gives CDR1 MGHDK, CDR2 SYGVNS. CDR3 size: 14 residues. The ends lost 7 bases at V and 4 bases at J; junction bases unmatched: 5. The CDR3 nucleotides read TGTGCCAGCACTATGGGGACAGGGGGCACTGAAGCTTTCTTT. It translates to CASTMGTGGTEAFF.

The J gene is TRBJ1-1, the V gene TRBV6-5, with a tentative D call TRBD1 (6 bases). This CDR3 has 15 amino acids. CDR1 is MNHEY, CDR2 SVGAGI, per germline. Between the trimmed V and J ends, which lost 0 bases and 5 bases, there was a span of 13 bases. The CDR3 bases are TGTGCCAGCAGTTACTCCATCGGGACACTGACTGAAGCTTTCTTT. It yields the protein CASSYSIGTLTEAFF.

As to this clone: At one end the junction does not follow the germline gene, possibly because of a read error. Within the sample, other DNA sequences also encode this same CDR3. V usage is TRBV7-3 and J usage is TRBJ1-1; D perhaps matches TRBD1 (5 bases). This CDR3 has 15 amino acids. Germline CDR1 and CDR2: SGHTA and FQGTGA. The CDR3 nucleotides read TGCGCCAGCAGCCACGCGGACACTTTCGACACTGAAGCTTTCTTT. Amino acids: CASSHADTFDTEAFF.

J is TRBJ2-7 and V is TRBV14, with D maybe TRBD1 (5 bases). V was shortened by 1 base and J by 4 bases, with 11 bases between the two germline ends. Per the germline V gene, CDR1 is SGHDN and CDR2 is FVKESK. This CDR3 has 14 residues. Here the CDR3 DNA reads TGTGCCAGCAGCCAAGGGCAGGGCGCGTACGAGCAGTACTTC. Translation: CASSQGQGAYEQYF.

J is TRBJ1-2 and V is TRBV29-1; D possibly corresponds to TRBD1 (6 bases). CDR1 SQVTM and CDR2 ANQGSEA come from the germline V gene. V was shortened by 7 bases and J by 0 bases, with 6 bases between the two germline ends. The CDR3 totals 11 residues. For the CDR3, the DNA is TGCAGCGGGGACACTAACTATGGCTACACCTTC. This translates into CSGDTNYGYTF. The full variable domain, with the rest looked up from reference TRBV29-1 and TRBJ1-2, is SAVISQKPSRDICQRGTSLTIQCQVDSQVTMMFWYRQQPGQSLTLIATANQGSEATYESGFVIDKFPISRPNLTFSTLTVSNMSPEDSSIYLCSGDTNYGYTFGSGTRLTVV.

The chain links TRBV7-3 to TRBJ1-2; D gene uncertain. Germline CDR1 reads SGHTA; CDR2 reads FQGTGA. The V gene lost 6 bases and the J gene lost 3 bases, with 11 bases spanning the gap. The CDR3 length is 13 residues. The CDR3 DNA reads as TGTGCCAGCAGTCCGGCGGGTTACTATGGCTACACCTTC. It yields the protein CASSPAGYYGYTF.

J is TRBJ2-5 and V is TRBV6-1; the match to TRBD1 covers 8 bases. In germline, CDR1 is MNHNS, CDR2 SASEGT. J was trimmed by 5 bases and V by 6 bases; bases with no gene match: 11. The CDR3 totals 15 residues. Here the CDR3 reads CASREYSDRDETQYF. CDR3 DNA: TGTGCCAGCAGGGAATATTCGGACAGGGACGAGACCCAGTACTTC.

This chain links TRBV11-1 with TRBJ2-5; tentative D call: TRBD2 (5 bases). Trimming removed 1 base at V and 1 base at J, with 22 bases between. Germline V lookup: CDR1 SGHAT, CDR2 FQDESV (reference sequence). The CDR3 sequence is 19 residues long. Here the CDR3 reads CASSLGGLSSPSTQETQYF. In nucleotides, the CDR3 is TGTGCCAGCAGCTTAGGTGGACTCTCCAGCCCCTCGACCCAAGAGACCCAGTACTTC.

The CDR3: CASSPTGGQPQHF. The CDR3 DNA follows: TGTGCCAGCAGCCCGACCGGGGGTCAGCCCCAGCATTTT. This chain uses TRBV14 with TRBJ1-5; perhaps TRBD1 as D (5 bases). The CDR3 covers 13 residues. Germline V gene data show CDR1 as SGHDN and CDR2 as FVKESK. V lost 4 bases and J 6 bases, leaving 10 bases between the germline ends.

In its sample, this clone was seen a few times. V and J are TRBV5-6 and TRBJ1-5; 11 nucleotides match TRBD1. CDR3 length: 18 amino acids. After removal of 0 bases from V and 5 bases from J, the junction contained 10 bases not matched to a gene. Germline V gives CDR1 SGHDT, CDR2 YYEEEE. This CDR3 reads CASSLGGTGGPRDQPQHF. The CDR3, as DNA: TGTGCCAGCAGCTTGGGGGGGACAGGGGGGCCTAGAGATCAGCCCCAGCATTTT.

The rearrangement links TRBV19 to TRBJ1-4; D unclear. Trimming shortened V by 3 bases and J by 6 bases, and 11 bases separated the two germline ends. The CDR3 totals 14 residues. Germline V CDR1 and CDR2: LNHDA, SQIVND (reference sequence). The CDR3 loop reads CASSIGRSDEKLFF. The CDR3 DNA sequence: TGTGCCAGTAGTATCGGCAGGTCCGATGAAAAACTGTTTTTT. The whole variable domain, remainder taken from reference TRBV19 and TRBJ1-4, is DGGITQSPKYLFRKEGQNVTLSCEQNLNHDAMYWYRQDPGQGLRLIYYSQIVNDFQKGDIAEGYSVSREKKESFPLTVTSAQKNPTAFYLCASSIGRSDEKLFFGSGTQLSVL.

The V gene is TRBV5-1, the J gene TRBJ2-5; 11 bases line up with TRBD1. Per germline, CDR1 SGHRS and CDR2 YFSETQ. The CDR3 runs 16 residues. The ends lost 1 base at V and 2 bases at J; junction bases unmatched: 4. The CDR3, as DNA: TGCGCCAGCAGCTTGCCGGGGACAGGGGGACAAGAGACCCAGTACTTC. Its translation is CASSLPGTGGQETQYF.

The chain combines TRBV5-4 with TRBJ1-1; D is perhaps TRBD1 (5 bases). The CDR3 has 15 residues. In germline, CDR1 is SGHNT, CDR2 YYREEE (reference sequence). The V and J ends lost 0 bases and 4 bases respectively, with 13 bases between them. CDR3 coding DNA: TGTGCCAGCAGCTTGGAGCAGGGTCGGAGCACTGAAGCTTTCTTT. Protein product: CASSLEQGRSTEAFF.

V is TRBV7-9 and J is TRBJ1-1, with TRBD1 matching 7 bases. Trimming took 1 base from V and 1 from J; bases not matched to a gene: 6. The germline V gene has CDR1 SEHNR and CDR2 FQNEAQ (reference sequence). The CDR3 covers 16 residues. The CDR3 loop reads CASSLGGQAANTEAFF. CDR3 DNA: TGTGCCAGCAGCTTAGGTGGACAGGCGGCGAACACTGAAGCTTTCTTT.

The chain recombines TRBV5-1 with TRBJ2-1; weak D call: TRBD1 (6 bases). The CDR3 is 12 residues long. Trimming left V 3 bases short and J 8 bases short, with 9 bases between. Germline CDR1 reads SGHRS; CDR2 reads YFSETQ. CDR3 coding DNA: TGCGCCAGCAGCTCACAGGGCTATGAGCAGTTCTTC. It is translated as CASSSQGYEQFF.

The chain couples TRBV6-6 to TRBJ2-1, with 8 bases that match TRBD2. The CDR3 contains 15 residues. V lost 6 bases to trimming and J lost 7 bases; unmatched junction nucleotides: 11. Per germline, CDR1 MNHNY and CDR2 SVGAGI (reference sequence). CDR3 DNA sequence: TGTGCCAGCAGAAATAGCGGGGAGCCTCAGAATGAGCAGTTCTTC. As protein: CASRNSGEPQNEQFF.

This chain uses TRBV10-2 with TRBJ2-1; maybe TRBD2 (6 bases). The germline V and J ends were trimmed by 3 bases and 0 bases, with 12 bases remaining between them. The CDR3 contains 16 residues. The germline CDR1 and CDR2 sequences are WSHSY and SAAADI. This chain's CDR3 is CASSDWGAGSYNEQFF. CDR3 coding DNA: TGCGCCAGCAGTGATTGGGGAGCGGGCTCCTACAATGAGCAGTTCTTC.

The chain links TRBV7-2 to TRBJ2-3; D may be TRBD2 (5 bases). V was trimmed by 3 bases and J by 3 bases, leaving 13 bases between them. From germline, CDR1 is SGHTA and CDR2 FQGNSA. The CDR3 is 15 amino acids. For the CDR3, the DNA is TGTGCCAGCAGCTTTTTCAGGACGGGAACAGATACGCAGTATTTT. Amino acid sequence: CASSFFRTGTDTQYF.

This clone was counted between two and nine times. The J gene is TRBJ1-1, the V gene TRBV5-4, with 8 positions matching TRBD1. This CDR3 contains 17 residues. Germline V gene data show CDR1 as SGHNT and CDR2 as YYREEE (reference sequence). Losses at the gene ends were 4 bases for V and 1 base for J; bases not matched to a gene: 12. The CDR3 sequence: CASSPPRQGTSNTEAFF. The CDR3, as DNA: TGTGCCAGCAGCCCTCCTAGACAGGGGACCTCGAACACTGAAGCTTTCTTT.

V usage is TRBV7-8 and J usage is TRBJ1-2, with a weak D call TRBD1 (5 bases). The CDR3 is 18 residues long. CDR1 and CDR2 (germline): SGHVS, FQNEAQ. V was pared by 1 base and J by 0 bases, with 18 bases between. The CDR3: CASSLEGVGSWANYGYTF. The CDR3 DNA is TGTGCCAGCAGCTTAGAAGGGGTTGGATCCTGGGCTAACTATGGCTACACCTTC.

The DNA for the CDR3 is TGTGCCAGCAGTTCCTGGACACGCAACACTGAAGCTTTCTTT. Its protein product is CASSSWTRNTEAFF. The chain couples TRBV6-5 to TRBJ1-1, with D tentatively TRBD1 (5 bases). The CDR3 is 14 residues long. Trimming pared 4 bases from V and 2 bases from J, leaving 11 bases between. Germline assignment: CDR1 MNHEY and CDR2 SVGAGI.